The present entry profiles one T cell receptor (beta chain) with its context. The antigen remains unidentified. This record comes from a study of vaccination effects on CD4 cells after COVID-19. When around nine days of culture had elapsed, CD4+ T cells were isolated. All study participants received two doses of BNT162b2 or mRNA-1273 vaccine. V lost 5 bases and J lost 4; bases outside the gene matches: 5. This CDR3 is built from 14 residues. In germline, CDR1 is SNHLY, CDR2 FYNNEI. Profiling relied on immunoSEQ multiplex PCR, and the TCRdb table lists in-frame clones only, not all of them. This table has 66,000 or so clones, just under 75% appearing once.

The TCR originated in a human donor who received a COVID-19 vaccine. V is TRBV2 and J is TRBJ2-7; 10 bases align to TRBD1. This sample comprised CD4+ T cells from PBMCs cultured without peptide, obtained after COVID-19 vaccination. CDR3 in DNA: TGTGCCAGCAGTCCACGACAGGGGGCATACGAGCAGTACGTC. Its protein product is CASSPRQGAYEQYV.